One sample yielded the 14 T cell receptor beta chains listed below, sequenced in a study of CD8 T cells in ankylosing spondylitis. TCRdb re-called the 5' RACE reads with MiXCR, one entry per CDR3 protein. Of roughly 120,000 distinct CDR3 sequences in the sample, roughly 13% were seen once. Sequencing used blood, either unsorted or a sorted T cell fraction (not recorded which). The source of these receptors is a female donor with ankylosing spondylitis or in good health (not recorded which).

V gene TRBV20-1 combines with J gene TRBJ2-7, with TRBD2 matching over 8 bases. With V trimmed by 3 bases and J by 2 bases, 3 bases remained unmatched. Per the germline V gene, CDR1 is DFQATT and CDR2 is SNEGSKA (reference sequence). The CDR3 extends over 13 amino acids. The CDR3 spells CSARTGGPYEQYF. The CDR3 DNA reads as TGCAGTGCTAGGACGGGAGGGCCCTACGAGCAGTACTTC.

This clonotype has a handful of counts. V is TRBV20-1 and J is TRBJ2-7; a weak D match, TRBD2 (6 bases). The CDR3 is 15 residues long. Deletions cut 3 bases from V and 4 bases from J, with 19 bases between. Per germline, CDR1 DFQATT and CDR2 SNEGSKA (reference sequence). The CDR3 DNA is TGCAGTGCTAGGGATAGGAGGGGAATCTCTTACGAGCAGTACTTC. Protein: CSARDRRGISYEQYF.

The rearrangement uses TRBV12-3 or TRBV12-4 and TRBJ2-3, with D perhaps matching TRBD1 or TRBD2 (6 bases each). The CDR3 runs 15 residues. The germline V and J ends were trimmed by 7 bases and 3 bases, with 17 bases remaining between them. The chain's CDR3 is CASNGQGRLTDTQYF. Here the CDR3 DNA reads TGTGCCAGCAACGGTCAGGGGAGGCTTACAGATACGCAGTATTTT.

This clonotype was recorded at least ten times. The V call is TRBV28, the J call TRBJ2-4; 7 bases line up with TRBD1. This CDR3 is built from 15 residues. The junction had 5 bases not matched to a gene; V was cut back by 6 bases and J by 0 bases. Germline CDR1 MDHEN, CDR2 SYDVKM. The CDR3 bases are TGTGCCAGCAGCACAGGGGACAAAGCCAAAAACATTCAGTACTTC. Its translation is CASSTGDKAKNIQYF.

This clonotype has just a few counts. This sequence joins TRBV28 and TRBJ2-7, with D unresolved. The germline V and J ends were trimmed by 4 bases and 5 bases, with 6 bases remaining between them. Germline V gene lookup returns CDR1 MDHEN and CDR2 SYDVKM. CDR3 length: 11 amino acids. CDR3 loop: CASSSTDEQYF. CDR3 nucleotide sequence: TGTGCCAGCAGTTCCACGGACGAGCAGTACTTC.

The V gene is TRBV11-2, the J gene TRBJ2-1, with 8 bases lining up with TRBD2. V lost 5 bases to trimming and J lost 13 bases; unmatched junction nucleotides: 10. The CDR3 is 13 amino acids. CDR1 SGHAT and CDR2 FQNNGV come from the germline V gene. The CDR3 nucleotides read TGTGCCAGCAGCCAACAAGCGGGGGCCCTACAGTTCTTC. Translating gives CASSQQAGALQFF.

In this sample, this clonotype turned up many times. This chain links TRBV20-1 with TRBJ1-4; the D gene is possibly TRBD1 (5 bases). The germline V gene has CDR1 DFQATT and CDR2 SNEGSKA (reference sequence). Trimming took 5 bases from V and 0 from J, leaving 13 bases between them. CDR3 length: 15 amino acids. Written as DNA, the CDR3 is TGCAGTGCTCAGAGGGGAGCAGCAACTAATGAAAAACTGTTTTTT. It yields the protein CSAQRGAATNEKLFF.

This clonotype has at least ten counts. The CDR3 sequence: CASSLGPGDNSPLHF. The CDR3 nucleotides are TGCGCCAGCAGCTTGGGTCCGGGAGATAATTCACCCCTCCACTTT. This chain uses TRBV5-1 with TRBJ1-6; D unresolved. The CDR3 extends over 15 amino acids. Trimming shortened V by 0 bases and J by 5 bases, and 9 bases separated the two germline ends. CDR1 and CDR2 (germline): SGHRS, YFSETQ.

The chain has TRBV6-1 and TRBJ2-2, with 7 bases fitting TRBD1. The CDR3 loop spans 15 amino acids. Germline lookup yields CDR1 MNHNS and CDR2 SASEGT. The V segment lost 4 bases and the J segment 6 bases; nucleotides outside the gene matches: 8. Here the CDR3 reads CASSVGTAIAGELFF. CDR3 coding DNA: TGTGCCAGCAGTGTTGGGACAGCAATCGCCGGGGAGCTGTTTTTT.

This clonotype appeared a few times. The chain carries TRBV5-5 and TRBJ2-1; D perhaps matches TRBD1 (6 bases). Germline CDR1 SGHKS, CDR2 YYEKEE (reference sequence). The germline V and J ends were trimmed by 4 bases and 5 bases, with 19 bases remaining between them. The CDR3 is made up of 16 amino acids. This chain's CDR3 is CASSPNAGQKNNEQFF. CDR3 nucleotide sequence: TGTGCCAGCAGCCCAAACGCCGGACAGAAAAACAATGAGCAGTTCTTC.

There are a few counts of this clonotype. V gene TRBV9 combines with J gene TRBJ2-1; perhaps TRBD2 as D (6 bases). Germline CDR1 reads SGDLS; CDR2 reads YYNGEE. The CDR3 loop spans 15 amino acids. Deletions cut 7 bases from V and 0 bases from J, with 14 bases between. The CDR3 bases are TGTGCCAGCCGGGCGGGCGGGGACTCCTACAATGAGCAGTTCTTC. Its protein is CASRAGGDSYNEQFF.

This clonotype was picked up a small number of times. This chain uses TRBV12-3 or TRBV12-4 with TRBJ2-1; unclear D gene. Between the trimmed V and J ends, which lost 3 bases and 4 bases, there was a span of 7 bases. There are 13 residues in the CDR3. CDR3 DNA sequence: TGTGCCAGCAGTTTGAGGCCATACAATGAGCAGTTCTTC. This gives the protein CASSLRPYNEQFF.

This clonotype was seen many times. The CDR3 spells CSASPSGGADTGELFF. CDR3 coding DNA: TGCAGTGCTAGCCCTAGCGGGGGGGCCGACACCGGGGAGCTGTTTTTT. The genes are TRBV20-1 and TRBJ2-2; 12 nucleotides line up with TRBD2. The CDR3 covers 16 residues. Trimming at V came to 3 bases and at J to 3 bases, leaving 5 bases not matched to a gene. CDR1 DFQATT and CDR2 SNEGSKA come from the germline V gene (reference sequence).

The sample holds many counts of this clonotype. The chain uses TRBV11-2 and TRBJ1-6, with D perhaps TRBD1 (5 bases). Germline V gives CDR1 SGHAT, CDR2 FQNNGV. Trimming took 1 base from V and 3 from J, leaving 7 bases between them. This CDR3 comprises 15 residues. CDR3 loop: CASSLGQNYNSPLHF. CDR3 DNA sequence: TGTGCCAGCAGCTTAGGACAGAACTATAATTCACCCCTCCACTTT. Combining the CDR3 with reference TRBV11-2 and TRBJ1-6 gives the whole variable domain EAGVAQSPRYKIIEKRQSVAFWCNPISGHATLYWYQQILGQGPKLLIQFQNNGVVDDSQLPKDRFSAERLKGVDSTLKIQPAKLEDSAVYLCASSLGQNYNSPLHFGNGTRLTVT.